The 29 T cell receptor beta chains reported below all come from one sample, sequenced in a study of blood T cell repertoires in COVID-19. Produced via immunoSEQ multiplex PCR; TCRdb's table is partial and in-frame only. The sample records tens of thousands of clones, around nine tenths being singletons. The sequenced material came from peripheral blood. Every receptor here comes from a man between 70 and 80 years old with active or convalescent COVID-19.

The V call is TRBV5-8, the J call TRBJ2-3; possible D gene TRBD1, 5 bases. From germline, CDR1 is SGHTS and CDR2 YDEGEE. The CDR3 runs to 16 residues. V lost 0 bases to trimming and J lost 0 bases, with 11 bases between them. CDR3 bases: TGTGCCAGCAGCTTGGATCCAGGGTTAAGCACAGATACGCAGTATTTT. As protein: CASSLDPGLSTDTQYF.

Here the CDR3 reads CASSQGASGVLSYEQYF. The CDR3 DNA is TGTGCCAGCAGCCAGGGGGCTAGCGGGGTTTTAAGCTACGAGCAGTACTTC. The chain links TRBV3-1 (or the pseudogene TRBV3-2) to TRBJ2-7; the match to TRBD2 covers 9 bases. This CDR3 has 17 amino acids. The germline V gene has CDR1 LGHDT and CDR2 YNNKEL (reference sequence). V lost 3 bases to trimming and J lost 3 bases; unmatched junction nucleotides: 12.

J is TRBJ2-3 and V is TRBV5-1; D unclear. This CDR3 has 16 amino acids. CDR1 and CDR2 from the germline V gene are SGHRS and YFSETQ. V lost 3 bases and J 0 bases, leaving 14 bases between the germline ends. The CDR3 DNA follows: TGCGCCAGCAGCTCCCTACAGCCCACTAGCACAGATACGCAGTATTTT. Translating it yields CASSSLQPTSTDTQYF. Variable domain in full (rest from reference TRBV5-1 and TRBJ2-3): KAGVTQTPRYLIKTRGQQVTLSCSPISGHRSVSWYQQTPGQGLQFLFEYFSETQRNKGNFPGRFSGRQFSNSRSEMNVSTLELGDSALYLCASSSLQPTSTDTQYFGPGTRLTVL.

CDR3: CASIHSGIGAYEQYV. CDR3 nucleotide sequence: TGTGCCAGCATTCATAGCGGGATCGGGGCCTACGAGCAGTACGTC. V gene TRBV21-1 combines with J gene TRBJ2-7; whether TRBD2, the table's D call, matches the DNA was not checked. TRBV21-1 represents a pseudogene. This CDR3 comprises 15 residues.

The chain has TRBV5-1 and TRBJ2-3, with D possibly TRBD2 on 6 matching bases. V lost 0 bases and J 4 bases, leaving 9 bases between the germline ends. Germline lookup yields CDR1 SGHRS and CDR2 YFSETQ. The CDR3 sequence is 14 residues long. The CDR3 protein is CASSLVGEADTQYF. The CDR3, as DNA: TGCGCCAGCAGCTTGGTGGGGGAGGCAGATACGCAGTATTTT.

J is TRBJ1-5 and V is TRBV11-2; D ambiguous. Trimming left V 5 bases short and J 1 base short, with 12 bases between. CDR3 length: 15 amino acids. Germline assignment: CDR1 SGHAT and CDR2 FQNNGV. The CDR3 DNA follows: TGTGCCAGCAGCCCTCAACCGGGGAGCAATCAGCCCCAGCATTTT. Translation gives CASSPQPGSNQPQHF.

This clone was detected only once. The V gene is TRBV6-5, the J gene TRBJ2-3, with D perhaps TRBD1 (5 bases). CDR3 length: 12 amino acids. CDR1 is MNHEY and CDR2 is SVGAGI in the germline V gene. Deletions cut 5 bases from V and 8 bases from J, with 11 bases between. CDR3 sequence: CASSTTQGTQYF. The DNA of the CDR3 is TGTGCCAGCAGTACCACTCAGGGTACGCAGTATTTT.

The chain uses TRBV6-2 or TRBV6-3 and TRBJ2-1; 10 bases are shared with TRBD2. V trimming: 6 bases; J trimming: 8 bases; junction bases outside the gene matches: 7. Looked up from germline, CDR1 is MNHEY and CDR2 is SVGEGT. The CDR3 loop spans 14 amino acids. This CDR3 reads CASSTAGGPDEQFF. CDR3 sequence (DNA): TGTGCCAGCAGCACAGCGGGGGGGCCGGATGAGCAGTTCTTC.

This chain uses TRBV27 with TRBJ1-5; TRBD1 is a possible D gene (5 bases). CDR3 length: 19 amino acids. Germline-derived CDR1 and CDR2 are MNHEY and SMNVEV (reference sequence). Trimming shortened V by 3 bases and J by 4 bases, and 25 bases separated the two germline ends. This chain's CDR3 is CASSLMQGRGNLGNQPQHF. CDR3 DNA sequence: TGTGCCAGCAGTTTGATGCAGGGTCGTGGCAACCTAGGAAATCAGCCCCAGCATTTT.

This clone was counted only a few times. V usage is TRBV19 and J usage is TRBJ1-5; D gene unclear. Trimming removed 3 bases from V and 7 bases from J, with 16 bases in between. The germline CDR1 and CDR2 sequences are LNHDA and SQIVND (reference sequence). This CDR3 is 15 amino acids long. The CDR3 is CASSMYLSRLQPQHF. The CDR3 DNA reads as TGTGCCAGTAGTATGTACCTAAGTCGTTTGCAGCCCCAGCATTTT.

This chain uses TRBV5-1 with TRBJ1-1; D is ambiguous. CDR3 length: 14 residues. Trimming left V 0 bases short and J 5 bases short, with 11 bases between. Per the germline V gene, CDR1 is SGHRS and CDR2 is YFSETQ. In DNA form, the CDR3 reads TGCGCCAGCAGCTTGGGGTTAGTTGAGACTGAAGCTTTCTTT. Translated: CASSLGLVETEAFF. The variable domain in full, completed from reference TRBV5-1 and TRBJ1-1, reads KAGVTQTPRYLIKTRGQQVTLSCSPISGHRSVSWYQQTPGQGLQFLFEYFSETQRNKGNFPGRFSGRQFSNSRSEMNVSTLELGDSALYLCASSLGLVETEAFFGQGTRLTVV.

J is TRBJ1-3 and V is TRBV9; D is possibly TRBD1 (5 bases). The germline V and J ends were trimmed by 0 bases and 0 bases, with 7 bases remaining between them. CDR1 and CDR2 (germline): SGDLS, YYNGEE. The CDR3 contains 15 residues. This chain's CDR3 is CASSVDRLSGNTIYF. CDR3 in DNA: TGTGCCAGCAGCGTAGACAGGCTCTCTGGAAACACCATATATTTT.

The genes are TRBV6-5 and TRBJ2-1, with a possible D match to TRBD1 (5 bases). The germline CDR1 and CDR2 sequences are MNHEY and SVGAGI. This CDR3 contains 14 residues. The germline V and J ends were trimmed by 6 bases and 8 bases, with 17 bases remaining between them. This chain's CDR3 is CASSPNFRAYEQFF. The CDR3 nucleotides are TGTGCCAGCAGCCCGAACTTCAGGGCTTATGAGCAGTTCTTC.

This clone was detected once. The J gene is TRBJ2-5, the V gene TRBV6-5, with D possibly TRBD2 on 6 matching bases. Trimming took off 5 bases at V and 1 base at J, with 8 bases between the two ends. The CDR3 consists of 13 residues. Germline V CDR1 and CDR2: MNHEY, SVGAGI. Written as DNA, the CDR3 is TGTGCCAGCAGTACGGGACTCCAAGAGACCCAGTACTTC. Residues: CASSTGLQETQYF.

The chain recombines TRBV5-6 with TRBJ2-3; 12 bases line up with TRBD2. Germline assignment: CDR1 SGHDT and CDR2 YYEEEE. With V trimmed by 5 bases and J by 4 bases, 5 bases remained unmatched. The CDR3 has 15 amino acids. The CDR3 coding sequence is TGTGCCAGCAGGAAGACTAGCGGGGGAGCAGATACGCAGTATTTT. This gives the protein CASRKTSGGADTQYF.

This chain joins TRBV7-2 and TRBJ1-5; no clear D. This CDR3 contains 13 residues. Between the trimmed V and J ends, which lost 1 base and 12 bases, there was a span of 13 bases. Germline V CDR1 and CDR2: SGHTA, FQGNSA. The CDR3, as DNA: TGTGCCAGCAGCTTAGGGTCCCTAGGCCACCAGCATTTT. Protein: CASSLGSLGHQHF.

The CDR3 nucleotides are TGCGCCAGCAGGGAGCTGACAGGTTCTAATTCACCCCTCCACTTT. This encodes CASRELTGSNSPLHF. The chain links TRBV5-1 to TRBJ1-6, with TRBD1 as a possible D gene (6 bases). V dropped 5 bases and J dropped 6 bases, with 15 bases sitting between them. Germline CDR1 reads SGHRS; CDR2 reads YFSETQ. There are 15 residues in the CDR3.

This clone was seen once. The V gene is TRBV19, the J gene TRBJ1-1; maybe TRBD1 (6 bases). Germline CDR1 LNHDA, CDR2 SQIVND (reference sequence). V was cut by 6 bases and J by 4 bases, with 18 bases left in between. This CDR3 has 15 residues. CDR3 sequence (DNA): TGTGCCAGTAGGGATAATAGGGGAGGGGGCACTGAAGCTTTCTTT. Protein: CASRDNRGGGTEAFF.

This sequence joins TRBV6-5 and TRBJ2-1, with 8 bases that match TRBD1. This CDR3 region has 14 residues. The V gene's germline CDR1 is MNHEY and CDR2 SVGAGI. The V segment lost 6 bases and the J segment 10 bases; nucleotides outside the gene matches: 11. The CDR3 reads CASRDQGAGGEQFF. The CDR3 DNA sequence: TGTGCCAGCAGGGATCAGGGGGCCGGAGGGGAGCAGTTCTTC.

The V and J genes are TRBV7-2 and TRBJ1-2, with TRBD1 as a possible D gene (5 bases). The CDR3 runs to 16 residues. Germline CDR1 and CDR2: SGHTA and FQGNSA. V gave up 4 bases and J gave up 1 base, with 16 bases separating them. The CDR3 bases are TGTGCCAGCAGCTACCGGGGGGGTAGAGGTAACTATGGCTACACCTTC. It translates to CASSYRGGRGNYGYTF. The entire variable domain, with the rest obtained from reference TRBV7-2 and TRBJ1-2, is as follows: GAGVSQSPSNKVTEKGKDVELRCDPISGHTALYWYRQSLGQGLEFLIYFQGNSAPDKSGLPSDRFSAERTGGSVSTLTIQRTQQEDSAVYLCASSYRGGRGNYGYTFGSGTRLTVV.

This clone is a singleton in its sample. CDR3 nucleotide sequence: TGTGCCAGCAGCCCAGACGCGGGGACTGAAGCTTTCTTT. Encoded protein: CASSPDAGTEAFF. V gene TRBV5-6 combines with J gene TRBJ1-1; D not certain. Germline V gene sequence: CDR1 SGHDT, CDR2 YYEEEE. The CDR3 length is 13 residues. V was shortened by 4 bases and J by 5 bases, with 12 bases between the two germline ends.

Notes on this clone: The germline gene is not matched at one end of the junction; a read error may be the cause. This chain uses TRBV24-1 with TRBJ1-5, with 10 bases lining up with TRBD1. Germline CDR1 KGHDR, CDR2 SFDVKD. The CDR3 sequence is 13 residues long. The CDR3 coding sequence is TGTGCCCCCAGACAGGGGGCGTATCAGCCCCAGCATTTT. Translating gives CAPRQGAYQPQHF.

This sequence joins TRBV7-2 and TRBJ2-2; 8 bases fit TRBD2. Germline trimming cut 2 bases from V and 8 bases from J; bases unmatched to any gene: 4. There are 14 residues in the CDR3. CDR1 and CDR2 from the germline V gene are SGHTA and FQGNSA. The CDR3 bases are TGTGCCAGCAGCTTATTGGCTAGCGGGGGGGAGCTGTTTTTT. This sequence encodes CASSLLASGGELFF.

This clone was detected a few times. V and J are TRBV19 and TRBJ1-5; 7 bases map to TRBD1. V shed 3 bases and J 3 bases; nucleotides not matched to a gene: 8. This CDR3 is built from 16 residues. In germline, CDR1 is LNHDA, CDR2 SQIVND (reference sequence). The CDR3 spells CASSIGRGRNNQPQHF. The DNA for the CDR3 is TGTGCCAGTAGTATCGGGAGGGGGCGGAACAATCAGCCCCAGCATTTT.

A single count supports this clone. The gene calls are TRBV4-2 and TRBJ2-3; 10 bases are shared with TRBD2. The CDR3 consists of 16 residues. Trimming removed 1 base from V and 1 base from J; junction bases left unmatched: 2. CDR1 and CDR2 (germline): LGHNA, YNFKEQ. CDR3 sequence (DNA): TGTGCCAGCAGCCAAGGCGGGACTAGCGGCACAGATACGCAGTATTTT. Translating it yields CASSQGGTSGTDTQYF.

J is TRBJ1-1 and V is TRBV10-3; D ambiguous. Germline CDR1 is ENHRY and CDR2 is SYGVKD. With 7 bases removed from V and 1 base from J, the gap between germline ends came to 16 bases. The length of the CDR3 is 15 residues. The chain's CDR3 is CAITKTDGGNTEAFF. CDR3 nucleotide sequence: TGTGCCATCACCAAAACGGACGGAGGGAACACTGAAGCTTTCTTT.

The J gene is TRBJ1-1, the V gene TRBV12-5; D gene ambiguous. V was trimmed by 1 base and J by 5 bases, leaving 8 bases between them. CDR1 LGHNT and CDR2 FRNRAP come from the germline V gene. The CDR3 totals 13 residues. The CDR3 loop reads CASGLAPGTEAFF. DNA of the CDR3: TGTGCTAGTGGTTTGGCCCCCGGGACTGAAGCTTTCTTT.

This clone was counted between two and nine times. The chain recombines TRBV29-1 with TRBJ1-1; 8 bases fit TRBD1. The CDR3 loop spans 15 amino acids. Germline V gives CDR1 SQVTM, CDR2 ANQGSEA. V gave up 4 bases and J gave up 1 base; unmatched junction bases: 8. CDR3 residues: CSVGPRQGPNTEAFF. The CDR3 DNA reads as TGCAGCGTTGGGCCTAGACAGGGGCCGAACACTGAAGCTTTCTTT.

The chain recombines TRBV3-1 (or the pseudogene TRBV3-2) with TRBJ2-3, with unresolved D. CDR1 is LGHDT, CDR2 YNNKEL, per germline (reference sequence). The V end was cut by 2 bases, the J end by 2 bases, with 8 bases between. The CDR3 covers 14 residues. As DNA, the CDR3 is TGTGCCAGCAGCCAAAGAACTACCACAGATACGCAGTATTTT. It translates to CASSQRTTTDTQYF.